This passage covers 15 T cell receptor beta chains from one sample sequenced in a study of blood T cell repertoires in COVID-19. Assay: immunoSEQ multiplex PCR; the TCRdb copy retains only in-frame clones and omits some. This sample has approximately 290,000 clones; roughly 84% occur once, and the top ten carry 0.75% to 0.95%. The sample comprised peripheral blood. These receptors were collected from a human donor with COVID-19, enrolled during active disease. The donor label of this sample is uncertain.

The chain has TRBV28 and TRBJ2-3, with TRBD2 matching over 7 bases. The CDR3 length is 14 residues. Germline-derived CDR1 and CDR2 are MDHEN and SYDVKM. V gave up 6 bases and J gave up 4 bases; unmatched junction bases: 7. CDR3 residues: CASRPHGGSDTQYF. DNA of the CDR3: TGTGCCAGCAGACCCCACGGGGGGTCAGATACGCAGTATTTT.

V and J are TRBV18 and TRBJ1-5; D remains ambiguous. Germline loops: CDR1 KGHSH, CDR2 LQKENI. CDR3 length equals 15 residues. V lost 6 bases, J lost 0 bases, and 12 bases lay in between. CDR3 in DNA: TGTGCCAGCTCGCAAAGCGGGGATAGCAATCAGCCCCAGCATTTT. Its translation: CASSQSGDSNQPQHF.

J is TRBJ1-2 and V is TRBV30; a possible D gene is TRBD1 (5 bases). In germline, CDR1 is GTSNPN, CDR2 SVGIG (reference sequence). The CDR3 is 14 residues long. V lost 2 bases to trimming and J lost 3 bases, with 13 bases between them. In DNA form, the CDR3 reads TGTGCCTGGAGTTCTGGCAGGGAGGACTATGGCTACACCTTC. Its translation is CAWSSGREDYGYTF.

The gene calls are TRBV10-3 and TRBJ1-6; 7 bases agree with TRBD1. The CDR3 has 15 residues. The V and J ends lost 6 bases and 0 bases, in that order; junction bases with no gene match: 2. Germline V gene lookup returns CDR1 ENHRY and CDR2 SYGVKD. Written as DNA, the CDR3 is TGTGCCATCAGGGGACAGAGCTCCTATAATTCACCCCTCCACTTT. Its translation: CAIRGQSSYNSPLHF.

The chain has TRBV29-1 and TRBJ1-2, with D unclear. Trimming removed 4 bases from V and 3 bases from J, with 12 bases in between. The germline gives CDR1 SQVTM, CDR2 ANQGSEA. This CDR3 has 13 amino acids. In DNA form, the CDR3 reads TGCAGCGTTGGGAACGGCGGTTACTATGGCTACACCTTC. Amino acid sequence: CSVGNGGYYGYTF.

The V call is TRBV19, the J call TRBJ1-6; D remains unclear. The V and J ends lost 3 bases and 12 bases respectively, with 12 bases between them. The germline CDR1 and CDR2 sequences are LNHDA and SQIVND (reference sequence). The CDR3 consists of 13 residues. The CDR3 DNA reads TGTGCCAGTAGTATGCAGACCGCGGTACCCCTCCACTTT. Translated, it gives CASSMQTAVPLHF.

This sequence joins TRBV28 and TRBJ1-3; 10 bases align to TRBD1. CDR1 MDHEN and CDR2 SYDVKM come from the germline V gene. With 6 bases clipped from V and 8 bases from J, the junction kept 10 bases outside the gene matches. The CDR3 length is 15 residues. The CDR3 region has the DNA TGTGCCAGCAGACCGACCCGGGACAGGGGCGACACCATATATTTT. Protein: CASRPTRDRGDTIYF.

This chain joins TRBV7-8 and TRBJ1-5; 11 positions match TRBD1. Germline V gene data show CDR1 as SGHVS and CDR2 as FQNEAQ. The CDR3 contains 15 residues. Losses at the gene ends were 5 bases for V and 6 bases for J; bases not matched to a gene: 6. The DNA for the CDR3 is TGTGCCAGCAGCCCCGGGACAGGGGGAGTTCAGCCCCAGCATTTT. Translated, it gives CASSPGTGGVQPQHF.

CDR3 sequence (DNA): TGTGCCTGGAGTGCGGCAGGGGGCGATGAAAAACTGTTTTTT. Translated, it gives CAWSAAGGDEKLFF. The chain joins TRBV30 to TRBJ1-4; 8 bases align to TRBD1. The CDR3 extends over 14 amino acids. In germline, CDR1 is GTSNPN, CDR2 SVGIG (reference sequence). V shed 1 base, J shed 6 bases, and the junction held 4 bases outside the gene matches.

The chain has TRBV9 and TRBJ1-1; maybe TRBD1 (6 bases). Germline V gene lookup returns CDR1 SGDLS and CDR2 YYNGEE. CDR3 length: 14 residues. V was clipped by 0 bases and J by 0 bases, with 6 bases between them. Written as DNA, the CDR3 is TGTGCCAGCAGCGTAGGGACAGTGAACACTGAAGCTTTCTTT. Its translation is CASSVGTVNTEAFF. The full variable domain, in which reference TRBV9 and TRBJ1-1 provide the parts outside the CDR3, is DSGVTQTPKHLITATGQRVTLRCSPRSGDLSVYWYQQSLDQGLQFLIQYYNGEERAKGNILERFSAQQFPDLHSELNLSSLELGDSALYFCASSVGTVNTEAFFGQGTRLTVV.

This chain joins TRBV11-2 and TRBJ2-7, with a weak D call TRBD2 (5 bases). Between the trimmed V and J ends, which lost 1 base and 0 bases, there was a span of 10 bases. CDR1 is SGHAT, CDR2 FQNNGV, per germline. The CDR3 runs to 15 residues. CDR3 protein: CASSLGSVSSYEQYF. CDR3 DNA sequence: TGTGCCAGCAGCTTAGGTAGCGTAAGCTCCTACGAGCAGTACTTC.

The table lists this clone with a few counts. The chain carries TRBV2 and TRBJ2-7, with 8 bases aligning to TRBD2. Trimming at V came to 7 bases and at J to 4 bases, leaving 6 bases not matched to a gene. Germline lookup yields CDR1 SNHLY and CDR2 FYNNEI. CDR3 size: 13 residues. CDR3 sequence reads: CASIPAGVYEQYF. In nucleotides, the CDR3 is TGTGCCAGCATCCCAGCGGGAGTTTACGAGCAGTACTTC.

The chain joins TRBV25-1 to TRBJ2-3; TRBD2 matches 12 bases. This CDR3 comprises 16 residues. Germline V gene sequence: CDR1 MGHDK, CDR2 SYGVNS. Trimming removed 4 bases from V and 4 bases from J; junction bases left unmatched: 6. The CDR3 DNA follows: TGTGCCAGCAGTGCCTGGACTAGCGGGAAGGCAGATACGCAGTATTTT. Translating gives CASSAWTSGKADTQYF.

In this sample, this clone turned up a few times. This chain links TRBV6-5 with TRBJ1-2; D is possibly TRBD1 (5 bases). There are 14 residues in the CDR3. Germline V gene lookup returns CDR1 MNHEY and CDR2 SVGAGI. The V end lost 5 bases, the J end lost 4 bases, and 14 bases lay between the germline ends. DNA of the CDR3: TGTGCCAGCAGTCGCAGTGCAGGGTTCTATGGCTACACCTTC. This encodes CASSRSAGFYGYTF.

CDR3 bases: TGTGCCAGCAGATCCCCTTCTGGGACAGGGCCTGAAGCTTTCTTT. The encoded protein is CASRSPSGTGPEAFF. The chain has TRBV28 and TRBJ1-1; the match to TRBD1 covers 9 bases. The germline V gene encodes CDR1 MDHEN and CDR2 SYDVKM. The junction had 11 bases not matched to a gene; V was cut back by 6 bases and J by 6 bases. The CDR3 is made up of 15 amino acids. Supplemented by reference TRBV28 and TRBJ1-1, the full variable domain reads DVKVTQSSRYLVKRTGEKVFLECVQDMDHENMFWYRQDPGLGLRLIYFSYDVKMKEKGDIPEGYSVSREKKERFSLILESASTNQTSMYLCASRSPSGTGPEAFFGQGTRLTVV.